These 24 T cell receptor beta chains were all obtained from the same sample, sequenced in a study of cytomegalovirus exposure and HLA in healthy donors. In the PCR, 60 Vbeta and 13 Jbeta primers were used. Data came from immunoSEQ multiplex PCR; TCRdb stores just in-frame clones and leaves some out. The sample has around 50,000 clones; the top ten hold about 2.3%. What was sequenced was PBMCs. The receptors shown here come from a female donor in good health and CMV-seronegative.

In DNA form, the CDR3 reads TGTGCCAGCAGCGCAGCGGGACTCGGCTACGAGCAGTACTTC. Translated: CASSAAGLGYEQYF. V is TRBV7-8 and J is TRBJ2-7; TRBD2 matches at 7 bases. CDR1 SGHVS and CDR2 FQNEAQ come from the germline V gene. V lost 5 bases, J lost 3 bases, and 7 bases stayed unmatched. The CDR3 runs to 14 residues.

This chain joins TRBV5-4 and TRBJ2-7, with TRBD2 matching 9 bases. V shed 2 bases and J 2 bases; nucleotides not matched to a gene: 5. Per the germline V gene, CDR1 is SGHNT and CDR2 is YYREEE (reference sequence). This CDR3 comprises 15 residues. The CDR3, as DNA: TGTGCCAGCAGCTTAGGGACTAGCCCCCCCTACGAGCAGTACTTC. Amino acids: CASSLGTSPPYEQYF.

CDR3 sequence reads: CASSLRGFIPEETQYF. CDR3 nucleotides: TGTGCCAGCAGCTTAAGGGGATTTATTCCCGAAGAGACCCAGTACTTC. The chain employs TRBV7-6 and TRBJ2-5; tentative D call: TRBD1 (5 bases). Germline CDR1 is SGHVS and CDR2 is FNYEAQ. The length of the CDR3 is 16 residues. V dropped 2 bases and J dropped 3 bases, with 16 bases sitting between them.

The chain recombines TRBV18 with TRBJ1-1; no firm D call. The V end lost 0 bases, the J end lost 8 bases, and 10 bases lay between the germline ends. Germline assignment: CDR1 KGHSH and CDR2 LQKENI. The CDR3 runs 13 residues. In DNA form, the CDR3 reads TGTGCCAGCTCACCACCGACAAGCTTAGAAGCTTTCTTT. This codes for CASSPPTSLEAFF.

V is TRBV4-1 and J is TRBJ1-1; D gene uncertain. The germline V and J ends were trimmed by 0 bases and 6 bases, with 11 bases remaining between them. The CDR3 is 14 residues long. Germline-derived CDR1 and CDR2 are MGHRA and YSYEKL. Here the CDR3 reads CASSQDQWRSEAFF. The CDR3 coding sequence is TGCGCCAGCAGCCAAGATCAATGGCGGTCTGAAGCTTTCTTT.

This chain links TRBV30 with TRBJ1-1, with D possibly TRBD1 on 5 matching bases. V was trimmed by 5 bases and J by 4 bases, leaving 14 bases between them. The CDR3 contains 13 residues. The germline V gene has CDR1 GTSNPN and CDR2 SVGIG (reference sequence). CDR3 coding DNA: TGTGCCTGGGGCAGGGTTCTCGGCACTGAAGCTTTCTTT. This encodes CAWGRVLGTEAFF.

The chain employs TRBV7-2 and TRBJ2-7, with 8 bases lining up with TRBD2. The CDR3 has 15 residues. CDR1 and CDR2 (germline): SGHTA, FQGNSA. Unmatched junction bases numbered 8, after V lost 1 base and J lost 6 bases. The CDR3 region is CASSLDGSGGREQYF. The CDR3 DNA follows: TGTGCCAGCAGCTTAGATGGGAGCGGGGGTCGCGAGCAGTACTTC.

As DNA, the CDR3 is TGTGCCAGTAGTAGGGACAGGTTCTATGGCTACACCTTC. Translated, it gives CASSRDRFYGYTF. The chain recombines TRBV19 with TRBJ1-2; 8 nucleotides line up with TRBD1. Germline CDR1 is LNHDA and CDR2 is SQIVND (reference sequence). CDR3 length: 13 amino acids. Trimming cost V 4 bases and J 4 bases; bases outside gene matches: 2. Combining the CDR3 with reference TRBV19 and TRBJ1-2 gives the whole variable domain DGGITQSPKYLFRKEGQNVTLSCEQNLNHDAMYWYRQDPGQGLRLIYYSQIVNDFQKGDIAEGYSVSREKKESFPLTVTSAQKNPTAFYLCASSRDRFYGYTFGSGTRLTVV.

This chain links TRBV5-4 with TRBJ1-1, with a weak D call TRBD1 (5 bases). The germline V and J ends were trimmed by 4 bases and 0 bases, with 13 bases remaining between them. The CDR3 contains 15 residues. Germline V gives CDR1 SGHNT, CDR2 YYREEE (reference sequence). CDR3: CASSRQSFMNTEAFF. The CDR3 nucleotides read TGTGCCAGCAGCCGACAGAGTTTCATGAACACTGAAGCTTTCTTT.

The chain couples TRBV11-1 to TRBJ2-7; no firm D call. Deletions cut 3 bases from V and 6 bases from J, with 12 bases between. This CDR3 comprises 13 residues. The germline V gene encodes CDR1 SGHAT and CDR2 FQDESV (reference sequence). Here the CDR3 reads CASSLLVISEQYF. The CDR3 nucleotides read TGTGCCAGCAGCTTGTTAGTGATATCCGAGCAGTACTTC.

The chain carries TRBV18 and TRBJ2-2; 10 bases line up with TRBD2. Trimming removed 3 bases from V and 5 bases from J; junction bases left unmatched: 9. Germline V CDR1 and CDR2: KGHSH, LQKENI. This CDR3 region has 17 residues. The CDR3 loop is CASSPLSLAGVTGELFF. The CDR3 DNA is TGTGCCAGCTCACCGTTATCGCTAGCGGGAGTGACCGGGGAGCTGTTTTTT.

V gene TRBV6-5 combines with J gene TRBJ1-6; D gene ambiguous. Trimming took off 4 bases at V and 0 bases at J, with 10 bases between the two ends. In germline, CDR1 is MNHEY, CDR2 SVGAGI. The CDR3 has 16 residues. CDR3 residues: CASSFGTSSYNSPLHF. CDR3 DNA sequence: TGTGCCAGCAGTTTTGGCACAAGCTCCTATAATTCACCCCTCCACTTT.

To note about this clone: An end of the junction differs from the germline gene, which may be a read error. This chain links TRBV7-3 with TRBJ2-1; 10 nucleotides line up with TRBD2. Germline V gene lookup returns CDR1 SGHTA and CDR2 FQGTGA. This CDR3 spans 17 amino acids. The CDR3 here is CASSLRASGSSDNEQFF. CDR3 bases: TGTGCCAGCAGCTTAAGGGCTAGCGGGAGCTCCGACAATGAGCAGTTCTTC.

The chain recombines TRBV6-1 with TRBJ2-7; TRBD2 aligns across 8 bases. Trimming at V came to 6 bases and at J to 3 bases, leaving 10 bases not matched to a gene. CDR3 length: 15 residues. The germline V gene encodes CDR1 MNHNS and CDR2 SASEGT. Here the CDR3 DNA reads TGTGCCAGCAGGGGGGTGGGACTAGGAGGCTACGAGCAGTACTTC. This gives the protein CASRGVGLGGYEQYF.

The rearrangement uses TRBV25-1 and TRBJ1-4; D gene unclear. The CDR3 loop spans 13 amino acids. The V end lost 6 bases, the J end lost 8 bases, and 13 bases lay between the germline ends. Germline assignment: CDR1 MGHDK and CDR2 SYGVNS. As DNA, the CDR3 is TGTGCCAGCAGGAGGGTACTGGACGAAAAACTGTTTTTT. Protein product: CASRRVLDEKLFF.

The V call is TRBV29-1, the J call TRBJ2-5, with TRBD2 matching over 7 bases. The end of the DNA is better explained by TRBJ2-7, so the J call may be wrong. Germline values: CDR1 SQVTM, CDR2 ANQGSEA. This CDR3 is 12 amino acids long. The CDR3 spells CTPGGSSYEQYF. CDR3 nucleotides: TGCACCCCGGGCGGGAGTTCCTACGAGCAGTACTTC.

In terms of frequency, this clone is medium-sized (0.01 to 0.1%). The J gene is TRBJ2-3, the V gene TRBV6-1; no firm D call. Germline V gene lookup returns CDR1 MNHNS and CDR2 SASEGT. The CDR3 sequence is 12 residues long. The ends were cut back, 4 bases at V and 7 bases at J, with 9 bases in the middle. DNA for the CDR3: TGTGCCAGCAGTGCGCGGATGTATACGCAGTATTTT. Encoded protein: CASSARMYTQYF.

The chain is built from TRBV2 and TRBJ1-2; D is undetermined. Trimming pared 4 bases from V and 2 bases from J, leaving 17 bases between. From germline, CDR1 is SNHLY and CDR2 FYNNEI. The CDR3 is 16 residues long. The CDR3 nucleotides read TGTGCCAGCAGTGGGAGTAGGGCAGGAGGCAACTATGGCTACACCTTC. Translated, it gives CASSGSRAGGNYGYTF.

This chain joins TRBV11-3 and TRBJ1-1, with D possibly being TRBD1 (6 bases). This CDR3 has 12 amino acids. V lost 4 bases, J lost 3 bases, and 6 bases lay in between. From germline, CDR1 is SGHNT and CDR2 YENEEA. Here the CDR3 reads CASSSGDTEAFF. The CDR3 nucleotides read TGTGCCAGCAGCTCAGGGGACACTGAAGCTTTCTTT.

V usage is TRBV29-1 and J usage is TRBJ1-1; 7 positions match TRBD1. CDR3 length: 13 amino acids. With V trimmed by 4 bases and J by 5 bases, 7 bases remained unmatched. Looked up from germline, CDR1 is SQVTM and CDR2 is ANQGSEA. The CDR3 here is CSVVFRQGTEAFF. In DNA, the CDR3 is TGCAGCGTTGTTTTCCGACAGGGAACTGAAGCTTTCTTT.

The J gene is TRBJ2-4, the V gene TRBV4-1, with TRBD1 as a possible D gene (6 bases). V was cut by 0 bases and J by 16 bases, with 16 bases left in between. The germline CDR1 and CDR2 sequences are MGHRA and YSYEKL. The CDR3 spans 13 residues. This CDR3 is CASSQEGAQVLYF. CDR3 bases: TGCGCCAGCAGCCAAGAGGGGGCGCAGGTCCTATACTTC.

This chain connects TRBV29-1 to TRBJ2-7; D unresolved. The germline V and J ends were trimmed by 3 bases and 9 bases, with 12 bases remaining between them. CDR1 and CDR2 (germline): SQVTM, ANQGSEA. The CDR3 is 11 residues long. For the CDR3, the DNA is TGCAGCGTTGAGTTCAGATCATCGCAGTACTTC. Amino acid sequence: CSVEFRSSQYF.

The chain employs TRBV7-2 and TRBJ2-2; D possibly corresponds to TRBD2 (5 bases). The CDR3 contains 16 residues. CDR1 is SGHTA and CDR2 is FQGNSA in the germline V gene. V lost 0 bases and J lost 4, with 12 bases in between. CDR3 sequence reads: CASSLALLAGTGELFF. The CDR3 nucleotides are TGTGCCAGCAGCTTAGCGCTCCTAGCTGGCACCGGGGAGCTGTTTTTT.

This chain joins TRBV30 and TRBJ1-2; 8 positions agree with TRBD1. Germline V gives CDR1 GTSNPN, CDR2 SVGIG (reference sequence). The V segment lost 3 bases and the J segment 8 bases; nucleotides outside the gene matches: 8. The CDR3 contains 13 residues. The DNA for the CDR3 is TGTGCCTGGAGGAACACAGGGACAGGCGGCTACACCTTC. Its protein is CAWRNTGTGGYTF. Complete variable domain (other parts from reference TRBV30 and TRBJ1-2): SQTIHQWPATLVQPVGSPLSLECTVEGTSNPNLYWYRQAAGRGLQLLFYSVGIGQISSEVPQNLSASRPQDRQFILSSKKLLLSDSGFYLCAWRNTGTGGYTFGSGTRLTVV.